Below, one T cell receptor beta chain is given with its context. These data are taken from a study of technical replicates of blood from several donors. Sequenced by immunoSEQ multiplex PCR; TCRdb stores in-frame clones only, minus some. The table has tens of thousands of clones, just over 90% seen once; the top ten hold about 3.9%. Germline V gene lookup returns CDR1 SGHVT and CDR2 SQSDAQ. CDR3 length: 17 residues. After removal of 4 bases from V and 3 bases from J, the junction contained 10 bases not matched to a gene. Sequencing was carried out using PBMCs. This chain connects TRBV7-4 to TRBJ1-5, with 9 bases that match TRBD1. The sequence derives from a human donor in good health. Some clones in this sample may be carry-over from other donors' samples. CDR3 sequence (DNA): TGTGCCAGCAGCTCGGACAGGGGAAGATATGACAATCAGCCCCAGCATTTT. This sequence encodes CASSSDRGRYDNQPQHF. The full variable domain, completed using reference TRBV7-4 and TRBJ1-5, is GAGVSQSPRYKVAKRGRDVALRCDSISGHVTLYWYRQTLGQGSEVLTYSQSDAQRDKSGRPSGRFSAERPERSVSTLKIQRTEQGDSAVYLCASSSDRGRYDNQPQHFGDGTRLSIL.